The 9 T cell receptor beta chains in this list originate from one sample, sequenced in a study of blood T cell repertoires in COVID-19. Some clones are missing from TCRdb's copy, which holds only in-frame ones; the method was immunoSEQ multiplex PCR. This table holds 40,000 to 45,000 clones, about 83% found once. The specimen sequenced was peripheral blood. Source of these receptors: a middle-aged man with COVID-19, enrolled during active disease.

This chain uses TRBV7-9 with TRBJ1-1; D is undetermined. The CDR3 is 13 residues long. Germline CDR1 is SEHNR and CDR2 is FQNEAQ (reference sequence). V dropped 6 bases and J dropped 1 base, with 9 bases sitting between them. The CDR3: CASSQPENTEAFF. The CDR3 coding sequence is TGTGCCAGCAGTCAACCAGAGAACACTGAAGCTTTCTTT.

The CDR3 DNA sequence: TGTGCCAGCTCAGTAGCGGGAGGTTCCTACAATGAGCAGTTCTTC. It translates to CASSVAGGSYNEQFF. The chain links TRBV18 to TRBJ2-1; 10 positions match TRBD2. V dropped 5 bases and J dropped 1; count of bases not matched to a gene: 2. The CDR3 has 15 amino acids. Germline CDR1 KGHSH, CDR2 LQKENI.

CDR3 loop: CASLGGGHYGYTF. CDR3 sequence (DNA): TGTGCCTCCCTCGGGGGTGGACACTATGGCTACACCTTC. The gene calls are TRBV30 and TRBJ1-2; possibly TRBD1 for D (5 bases). Trimming removed 7 bases from V and 3 bases from J, with 15 bases in between. The germline gives CDR1 GTSNPN, CDR2 SVGIG (reference sequence). The CDR3 extends over 13 amino acids.

The chain combines TRBV29-1 with TRBJ2-1; no clear D gene. The germline V gene encodes CDR1 SQVTM and CDR2 ANQGSEA. Trimming removed 7 bases from V and 5 bases from J, with 12 bases in between. This CDR3 has 12 amino acids. The CDR3 protein is CSAARSDNEQFF. In nucleotides, the CDR3 is TGCAGCGCCGCCCGGAGCGACAATGAGCAGTTCTTC.

This chain links TRBV11-3 with TRBJ2-3; tentative D call: TRBD1 (6 bases). The V end lost 5 bases, the J end lost 2 bases, and 14 bases lay between the germline ends. This CDR3 comprises 15 residues. Germline assignment: CDR1 SGHNT and CDR2 YENEEA. The CDR3, as DNA: TGTGCCAGCAGCGCGAGCGCAGGGGACACAGATACGCAGTATTTT. As protein: CASSASAGDTDTQYF.

The chain employs TRBV6-5 and TRBJ1-4; perhaps TRBD1 as D (6 bases). V was trimmed by 7 bases and J by 6 bases, leaving 15 bases between them. This CDR3 comprises 14 residues. Germline CDR1 reads MNHEY; CDR2 reads SVGAGI. The CDR3 loop reads CASTLQGSDEKLFF. The CDR3 coding sequence is TGTGCCAGCACCTTACAGGGCTCTGATGAAAAACTGTTTTTT.

The rearrangement links TRBV2 to TRBJ2-1; TRBD2 is a possible D gene (5 bases). The CDR3 contains 15 residues. Germline CDR1 and CDR2: SNHLY and FYNNEI. Trimming removed 4 bases at V and 3 bases at J, with 13 bases between. CDR3 in amino acids: CASSAGLADYNEQFF. CDR3 DNA: TGTGCCAGCAGTGCTGGACTGGCCGACTACAATGAGCAGTTCTTC.

The chain has TRBV6-1 and TRBJ2-5, with 11 bases fitting TRBD2. CDR3 size: 16 residues. Germline values: CDR1 MNHNS, CDR2 SASEGT. Losses at the gene ends were 2 bases for V and 2 bases for J; bases not matched to a gene: 4. The DNA of the CDR3 is TGTGCCAGCAGTGAAAATAGCGGGGGGGGACAAGAGACCCAGTACTTC. Translated: CASSENSGGGQETQYF.

The J gene is TRBJ1-2, the V gene TRBV2; TRBD1 matches at 8 bases. Trimming at V came to 6 bases and at J to 4 bases, leaving 4 bases not matched to a gene. Germline CDR1 and CDR2: SNHLY and FYNNEI. The length of the CDR3 is 13 residues. CDR3 loop: CASRLGTGYGYTF. CDR3 nucleotides: TGTGCCAGCAGGCTCGGGACAGGCTATGGCTACACCTTC.